This T cell receptor gamma chain was observed in a study of γδ T cells in repeated Plasmodium falciparum infection. Overall study context: The natural-infection arm compared Malian children under seasonal malaria with matched Australian children. Over around 580 days, donors received four mosquito-bite P. falciparum NF54 infections.

Gammadelta T cells were flow-sorted from PBMC into Vgamma9/Vdelta2+ and Vdelta2-negative populations for bulk analysis. Each sorted gammadelta sample had TRG and TRD chains sequenced. TCRdb reanalyzed the multiplex PCR reads using CATT. This table holds 11,000 to 15,000 gamma-chain clones, approximately 1.5% found once. This clone was detected a few times. Its antigen is still unknown. Within the sample, other DNA sequences also encode this same CDR3. J lost 5 bases, V lost 5 bases, and 5 bases had no gene match. The CDR3 loop spans 13 amino acids. CDR1 VTNTFY and CDR2 YDVSTARD come from the germline V gene (reference sequence). Study outcomes and limitations: Waves of new clonotype selection appeared after repeated controlled infections in Vdelta2-negative, largely Vdelta1+, gammadelta T cells.

The specimen sequenced was gamma-delta T cells from blood. The gene calls are TRGV3 and TRGJP2. No J segment appears in TCRdb, so it was assigned here by matching the sequence to germline. This receptor was obtained from a pool of human donors (malaria-infected and uninfected, not separated). In DNA, the CDR3 is TGTGCCACCTGGGCGAGCAGTGATTGGATCAAGACGTTT. It yields the protein CATWASSDWIKTF.